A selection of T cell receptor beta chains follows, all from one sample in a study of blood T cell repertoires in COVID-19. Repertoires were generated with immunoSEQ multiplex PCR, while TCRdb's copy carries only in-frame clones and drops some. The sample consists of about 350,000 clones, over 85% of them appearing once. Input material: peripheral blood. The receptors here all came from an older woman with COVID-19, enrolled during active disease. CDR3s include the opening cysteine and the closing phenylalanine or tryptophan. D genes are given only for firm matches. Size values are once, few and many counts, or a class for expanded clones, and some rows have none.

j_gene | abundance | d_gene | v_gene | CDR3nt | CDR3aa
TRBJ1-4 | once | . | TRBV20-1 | TGCAGTGCTAGTGCGGGGGCTAATGAAAAACTGTTTTTT | CSASAGANEKLFF
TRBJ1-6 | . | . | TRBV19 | TGTGCCAGTAGTATAGAGTCAACCCTCCACTTT | CASSIESTLHF
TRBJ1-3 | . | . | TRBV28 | TGTGCCAGCAGTTCAGTACCGAACGTTGGAAACACCATATATTTT | CASSSVPNVGNTIYF
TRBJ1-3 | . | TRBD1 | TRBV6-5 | TGTGCCAGCAGTTTCGCCGGGGGACAGGTAAACACCATATATTTT | CASSFAGGQVNTIYF
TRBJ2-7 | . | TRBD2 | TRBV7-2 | TGTGCCAGCAGCTTATCTAGCGGGGGGCTGTACTCCTACGAGCAGTACTTC | CASSLSSGGLYSYEQYF
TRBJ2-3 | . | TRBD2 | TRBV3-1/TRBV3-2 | TGTGCCAGCAGCCCTTCGTCGGGGGGGACACAGTATTTT | CASSPSSGGTQYF
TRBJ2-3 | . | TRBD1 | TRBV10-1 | TGCGCCAGCAGTCTTGACAGGGGCCATTCCACGCAGTATTTT | CASSLDRGHSTQYF
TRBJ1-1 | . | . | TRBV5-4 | TGTGCCAGCAGCTTGTCTCAGGGACAAAACACTGAAGCTTTCTTT | CASSLSQGQNTEAFF
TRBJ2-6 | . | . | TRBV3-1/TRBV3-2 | TGTGCCAGCAGCCTACTCTCTGGGGCCAACGTCCTGACTTTC | CASSLLSGANVLTF
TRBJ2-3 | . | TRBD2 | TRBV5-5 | TGTGCCAGCAGCTCACAAGTTGGACTAGCGGGGGTAGATACGCAGTATTTT | CASSSQVGLAGVDTQYF
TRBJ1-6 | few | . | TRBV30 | TGTGCCTGGAAGGGGGAGAGCTCCTATAATTCACCCCTCCACTTT | CAWKGESSYNSPLHF
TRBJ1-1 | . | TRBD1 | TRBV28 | TGTGCCAGCAGTCTCACAGGACAGGGGATCACTGAAGCTTTCTTT | CASSLTGQGITEAFF
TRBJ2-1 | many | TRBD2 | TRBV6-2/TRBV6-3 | TGTGCCAGCAGTATCCCGGGGGGATACAATGAGCAGTTCTTC | CASSIPGGYNEQFF
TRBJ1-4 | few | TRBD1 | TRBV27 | TGTGCCAGCCGGAGGACAGGGGGCAGGGGTGAAAAACTGTTTTTT | CASRRTGGRGEKLFF
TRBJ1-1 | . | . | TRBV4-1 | TGCGCCAGCAAACGCGGGGAACATCAGAACACTGAAGCTTTCTTT | CASKRGEHQNTEAFF
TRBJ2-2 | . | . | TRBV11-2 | TGTGCCAGCAGCCGGACGGGGGTAACCGGGGAGCTGTTTTTT | CASSRTGVTGELFF
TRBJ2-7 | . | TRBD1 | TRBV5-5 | TGTGCCAGCAGCGGGATAACAGGGGTGTCCTACGAGCAGTACTTC | CASSGITGVSYEQYF
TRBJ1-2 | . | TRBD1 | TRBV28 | TGTGCCAGCATCCCTAGGACAGGGGAGGCCTATGGCTACACCTTC | CASIPRTGEAYGYTF
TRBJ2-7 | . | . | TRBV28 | TGTGCCAGCAGTTTACATGGACAGAGGTACGAGCAGTACTTC | CASSLHGQRYEQYF
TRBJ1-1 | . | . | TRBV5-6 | TGTGCCAGCAGCTTAGGGGCGGGAGAAGCTTTCTTT | CASSLGAGEAFF
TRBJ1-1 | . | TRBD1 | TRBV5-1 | TGCGCCAGCCGACAGGGAATTAACACTGAAGCTTTCTTT | CASRQGINTEAFF
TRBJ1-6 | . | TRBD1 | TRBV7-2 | TGTGCCAGCAGCGCTCAGGGGGCGGTATATAATTCACCCCTCCACTTT | CASSAQGAVYNSPLHF
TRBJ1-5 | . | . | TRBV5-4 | TGTGCCAGCATCCTTGGAGGCCCAGAAGCCCAGCCCCAGCATTTT | CASILGGPEAQPQHF
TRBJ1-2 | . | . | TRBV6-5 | TGTGCCAGCAGTTACTCGATGGGACACTCCCAAGGTGGCTACACCTTC | CASSYSMGHSQGGYTF
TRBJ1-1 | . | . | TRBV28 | TGTGCCAGCAGCTCAGGAGGGGCCGGCACTGAAGCTTTCTTT | CASSSGGAGTEAFF
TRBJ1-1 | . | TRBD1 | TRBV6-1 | TGTGCCAGCAGTGAGAGGGGACAGCGCCAACCCGGGGACACTGAAGCTTTCTTT | CASSERGQRQPGDTEAFF
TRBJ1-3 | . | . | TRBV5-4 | TGTGCCAGCAGCTTAGGAGGGGTCGGAAACACCATATATTTT | CASSLGGVGNTIYF
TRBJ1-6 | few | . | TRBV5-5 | TGTGCCAGCAGCTTCGCGGCCGATAATTCACCCCTCCACTTT | CASSFAADNSPLHF
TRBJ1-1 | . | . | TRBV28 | TGTGCCAGCAGTTTCAGGGGTTACACTGAAGCTTTCTTT | CASSFRGYTEAFF
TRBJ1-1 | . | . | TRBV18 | TGTGCCAGCTCACCACCGGGACAACTTGAAGCTTTCTTT | CASSPPGQLEAFF
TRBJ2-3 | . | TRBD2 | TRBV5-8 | TGTGCCAGCCTTTCTAGCGGGGGGCTGGCGGATACGCAGTATTTT | CASLSSGGLADTQYF
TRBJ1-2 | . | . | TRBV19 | TGTGCCAGTAGTATAGGAGGTCGACCCAACTATGGCTACACCTTC | CASSIGGRPNYGYTF
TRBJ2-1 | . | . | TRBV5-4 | TGTGCCAGCAGCTTGGCCGATCGCAGGGTTTCCTACAATGAGCAGCTCTTC | CASSLADRRVSYNEQLF
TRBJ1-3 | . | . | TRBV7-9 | TGTGCCAGCAGCTCGGGTCTTAGCTCTGGAAACACCATATATTTT | CASSSGLSSGNTIYF
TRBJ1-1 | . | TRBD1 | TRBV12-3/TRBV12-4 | TGTGCCAGCCGGGGACAGGCGAACACTGAAGCTTTCTTT | CASRGQANTEAFF
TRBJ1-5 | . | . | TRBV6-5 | TGTGCCAGCAGTCCGGACAGTGGTCCCCGGCCCCAGCATTTT | CASSPDSGPRPQHF
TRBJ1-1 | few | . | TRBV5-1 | TGCGCCAGCAGCTTGGGTGCGGGGGGCGGGACTGAAGCTTTCTTT | CASSLGAGGGTEAFF
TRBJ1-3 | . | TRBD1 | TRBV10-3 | TGTGCCATCAAGGGGGCCTCTGGAAACACCATATATTTT | CAIKGASGNTIYF
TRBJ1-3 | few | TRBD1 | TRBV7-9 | TGTGCCAGCAGCTTGCGGGACAGTGGAAACACCATATATTTT | CASSLRDSGNTIYF
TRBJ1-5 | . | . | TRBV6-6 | TGTGCCAGCCGTCTCTGGGGGGATCAGCCCCAGCATTTT | CASRLWGDQPQHF
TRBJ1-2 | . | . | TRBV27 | TGTGCCAGCAGTTTATGGGGGGTCCCCAGAGAAGGCTACACCTTC | CASSLWGVPREGYTF
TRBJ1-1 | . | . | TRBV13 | TGTGCCAGCAGCCTCCCAGGTGAGGGGGATGGCACTGAAGCTTTCTTT | CASSLPGEGDGTEAFF
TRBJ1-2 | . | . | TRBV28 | TGTGCCAGCAGCGCGGACACTGGCTACACCTTC | CASSADTGYTF
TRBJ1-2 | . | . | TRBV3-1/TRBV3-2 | TGTGCCAGCAGCCAAGCTCTTGGCTCCCTCTATGGCTACACCTTC | CASSQALGSLYGYTF
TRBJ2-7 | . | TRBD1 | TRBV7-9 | TGTGCCAGCAGCCAAAAACGGACAGGGGGGACCTACGAGCAGTACTTC | CASSQKRTGGTYEQYF
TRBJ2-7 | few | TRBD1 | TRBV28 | TGTGCCAGCACAACCGGGACAGGTGCCTACGAGCAGTACTTC | CASTTGTGAYEQYF
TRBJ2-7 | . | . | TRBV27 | TGTGCCAGCAGTTCCGCGGCAGTCTACGAGCAGTACTTC | CASSSAAVYEQYF
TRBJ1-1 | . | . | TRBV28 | TGTGCCAGCAGTTTAGGAGGGTCCGACACTGAAGCTTTCTTT | CASSLGGSDTEAFF